Only a few counts were recorded for the clone carrying this TCR beta chain. The antigen is undetermined. Donors contributed one heparinised blood draw apiece, averaging about 116 mL. This sample was taken from a study of beta chain features in type 1 diabetes. Study-wide results and limits: A possible short-template PCR bias applies equally to patients and controls.

TCRB transcripts that were expressed got sequenced, as all of the isolated RNA had been reverse transcribed. Sequenced by immunoSEQ multiplex PCR; TCRdb stores in-frame clones only, minus some. The data show 900,000 or so clones, roughly a sixth seen once. This CDR3 is built from 16 residues. Deletions cut 4 bases from V and 0 bases from J, with 14 bases between. The germline CDR1 and CDR2 sequences are SNHLY and FYNNEI. The sample consisted of naive CD4+ T cells from blood. The rearrangement uses TRBV2 and TRBJ2-3; no definite D call. The receptor was isolated from a woman between 18 and 30 years old in good health. In DNA form, the CDR3 reads TGTGCCAGCAGTGTCCACCTTGGTGGCAGCACAGATACGCAGTATTTT. Its translation is CASSVHLGGSTDTQYF.